These T cell receptor beta chains were read from a single sample in a study of blood T cell repertoires in COVID-19. Using immunoSEQ multiplex PCR, the repertoire was profiled, and TCRdb retains in-frame clones only, with some absent. Of some 140,000 clones listed, 80% to 90% are singletons. Sequenced input: peripheral blood. The receptor set was obtained from a man aged 45-65 years with active COVID-19. The CDR3 runs from the conserved cysteine through the conserved F or W. D genes are given only for firm matches. Size tells how often a clone was seen (once, few, many) or the class of an expanded clone, and some rows leave it out.

cdr3_nt	cdr3_aa	d_call	v_call	j_call	clone_size
TGTGCCAGCAGTAGGGACAGCCGCAACTATGGCTACACCTTC	CASSRDSRNYGYTF	TRBD1	TRBV6-5	TRBJ1-2	.
TGTGCCTGGAGTGAGGGACTAGCGGGGGGGCAAGAGACCCAGTACTTC	CAWSEGLAGGQETQYF	TRBD2	TRBV30	TRBJ2-5	.
TGCGCCAGCAGCCCATTCACCTGGGGACAGGGAAACGAGCAGTACTTC	CASSPFTWGQGNEQYF	TRBD1	TRBV4-1	TRBJ2-7	.
TGCGCCAGCAGCCGAACTAGCGGGGGCCTCTACAATGAGCAGTTCTTC	CASSRTSGGLYNEQFF	TRBD2	TRBV4-3	TRBJ2-1	few
TGCGCCAGCAGCCCTGGACAGGGGATGCCAGATACGCAGTATTTT	CASSPGQGMPDTQYF	TRBD1	TRBV5-1	TRBJ2-3	.
TGTGCCAGCAGCTTGGGACTAGCGCGGACACTAGGGAATGAGCAGTTCTTC	CASSLGLARTLGNEQFF	TRBD2	TRBV5-6	TRBJ2-1	once
TGTGCCAGCAGCTTAGATGCGGATTACAATGAGCAGTTCTTC	CASSLDADYNEQFF	.	TRBV7-9	TRBJ2-1	.
TGTGCCAGCAGCGAGGGGACAGCTCTGGGGGCTGAAGCTTTCTTT	CASSEGTALGAEAFF	TRBD1	TRBV2	TRBJ1-1	.
TGCGCCAGCAGCTTGGGGGAGCGGGGGAACAATGAGCAGTTCTTC	CASSLGERGNNEQFF	TRBD2	TRBV5-1	TRBJ2-1	.
TGTGCCAGCAGCCAGAGGGGGCGGGTCGGTTCCTATAATTCACCCCTCCACTTT	CASSQRGRVGSYNSPLHF	TRBD1	TRBV7-2	TRBJ1-6	.
TGTGCCACGATCGGGACTTTAAATGAGCAGTTCTTC	CATIGTLNEQFF	.	TRBV10-3	TRBJ2-1	.
TGCAGCGTTCGATTAGTCCCCGGGGAGCTGTTTTTT	CSVRLVPGELFF	.	TRBV29-1	TRBJ2-2	.
TGTGCCAGCGGCCAGGGGCCGAACACTGAAGCTTTCTTT	CASGQGPNTEAFF	.	TRBV7-8	TRBJ1-1	.
TGTGCCAGCAGTCGACAGTCCTACAATGAGCAGTTCTTC	CASSRQSYNEQFF	.	TRBV6-2/TRBV6-3	TRBJ2-1	.
TGTGCCAGCAGCTTTAGGGGACTAGCTTTAGCCAAAAACATTCAGTACTTC	CASSFRGLALAKNIQYF	TRBD2	TRBV7-2	TRBJ2-4	.
TGCAGCGGGGAACCGGGACAGGGGGCTGAGGTAGCTTTCTTT	CSGEPGQGAEVAFF	TRBD1	TRBV29-1	TRBJ1-1	.
TGTGCCAGCAGTTCCCCCCTCGAAGCTTTCTTT	CASSSPLEAFF	.	TRBV6-5	TRBJ1-1	.
TGTGCCAGCAGTCAGGGAGGCACTGAAGCTTTCTTT	CASSQGGTEAFF	.	TRBV6-2/TRBV6-3	TRBJ1-1	.
TGTGCCAGCAGTTCGCAGATGGGGGCGAGTGGCTACACCTTC	CASSSQMGASGYTF	.	TRBV6-5	TRBJ1-2	.
TGTGCCAGCAGCCCTGAGGGACTTTACAATGAGCAGTTCTTC	CASSPEGLYNEQFF	.	TRBV5-6	TRBJ2-1	once
TGTGCCAGCAGCGTAGCGCAGTATGAGCAGTTCTTC	CASSVAQYEQFF	.	TRBV9	TRBJ2-1	.
TGTGCCAGCAGCTCCCGGGGGGCCTTGGGCTACACCTTC	CASSSRGALGYTF	.	TRBV5-4	TRBJ1-2	.
TGTGCCAGCAGCCCGAGCGGGGGGACCTACGAGCAGTACTTC	CASSPSGGTYEQYF	TRBD2	TRBV6-5	TRBJ2-7	.
TGCGCCAGCAGCCAGCTACAGGGTATGAACACTGAAGCTTTCTTT	CASSQLQGMNTEAFF	.	TRBV5-1	TRBJ1-1	.
TGTGCCAGCAGTGGGACAGGGCAGCAGACCCAGTACTTC	CASSGTGQQTQYF	TRBD1	TRBV2	TRBJ2-5	.
TGTGCCAGCAGTAAGAACAGGGATACGTCTAATTCACCCCTCCACTTT	CASSKNRDTSNSPLHF	.	TRBV2	TRBJ1-6	.
TGTGCCAGCAGTAGGGACAGAACTAATGAAAAACTGTTTTTT	CASSRDRTNEKLFF	TRBD1	TRBV6-6	TRBJ1-4	.
TGTGCCAGCACCCACGGTACTGAAGCTTTCTTT	CASTHGTEAFF	.	TRBV6-5	TRBJ1-1	.
TGTGCCAGCAGCCAAGAACTCCGAACAGGGGGGCTAGTCTACGAGCAGTACTTC	CASSQELRTGGLVYEQYF	TRBD1	TRBV4-2	TRBJ2-7	.
TGTGCCAGCAGCTTAGGGACAGGGTTGAACCAAGAGACCCAGTACTTC	CASSLGTGLNQETQYF	TRBD1	TRBV11-3	TRBJ2-5	few
TGTGCCAGCAGCTCCACAGGGGGCAATGAGCAGTTCTTC	CASSSTGGNEQFF	TRBD1	TRBV7-8	TRBJ2-1	.
TGTGCCAGCAGCTGGGGAAGCGGGACAGGGGGTTACAATGAGCAGTTCTTC	CASSWGSGTGGYNEQFF	TRBD1	TRBV5-5	TRBJ2-1	.
TGTGCCAGCAGCCCAGGACAGGTCTATAGCAATCAGCCCCAGCATTTT	CASSPGQVYSNQPQHF	TRBD1	TRBV7-9	TRBJ1-5	few
TGTGCCAGCAGTGAAATCCAGGGGTGGGGCGGGGGCTACACCTTC	CASSEIQGWGGGYTF	.	TRBV2	TRBJ1-2	.
TGTGCCAGCTCACTGAGGACAGGGAGTAGGGAATATAGCAATCAGCCCCAGCATTTT	CASSLRTGSREYSNQPQHF	TRBD1	TRBV18	TRBJ1-5	.
TGTGCCAGCAGCCTATTGACAGGGTTGGGAAACACCATATATTTT	CASSLLTGLGNTIYF	TRBD1	TRBV28	TRBJ1-3	.
TGTGCCAGCAACAGAGATAGCCAAGAGACCCAGTACTTC	CASNRDSQETQYF	.	TRBV6-5	TRBJ2-5	.
TGTGCCAGCAGTACAGGGGCTGGAAACACCATATATTTT	CASSTGAGNTIYF	TRBD1	TRBV6-5	TRBJ1-3	.
TGTGCCAGCATTGGGACAGGGGATCAGCCCCAGCATTTT	CASIGTGDQPQHF	TRBD1	TRBV6-6	TRBJ1-5	few
TGTGCCAGCAGTTTCCGAGGGGGCGTCTTCGATGGCTACACCTTC	CASSFRGGVFDGYTF	TRBD1	TRBV5-5	TRBJ1-2	.
TGTGCCAGCAGCTTAGATGGGCTAGAGCAGTACTTC	CASSLDGLEQYF	.	TRBV7-6	TRBJ2-7	.
TGTGCCAGCAGCCCCACAGTCGTCTCCTATAATTCACCCCTCCACTTT	CASSPTVVSYNSPLHF	.	TRBV5-4	TRBJ1-6	.
TGTGCCAGCAGTGAAGGGGGCGTCTACACCTTC	CASSEGGVYTF	.	TRBV6-1	TRBJ1-2	.
TGTGCCAGCAGCCAGACGACTAGCACAGATACGCAGTATTTT	CASSQTTSTDTQYF	.	TRBV3-1/TRBV3-2	TRBJ2-3	.
TGTGCCAGCAGCTTGTCGGGGGGCGGCACCATATATTTT	CASSLSGGGTIYF	.	TRBV5-4	TRBJ1-3	.
TGTGCCAGTAGTTCCTACGTGGGCTACACCTTC	CASSSYVGYTF	.	TRBV19	TRBJ1-2	.
TGTGCCAGCAGTGATCTGACGGACTTTGGGGGCCTAGGCACTGAAGCTTTCTTT	CASSDLTDFGGLGTEAFF	.	TRBV6-1	TRBJ1-1	.
TGTGCCAGTAGTTTGACAGGGTGGAAGGCTGAAGCTTTCTTT	CASSLTGWKAEAFF	TRBD1	TRBV19	TRBJ1-1	.
TGTGCTAGTGCCCAGGGGGGCTACGAGCAGTACTTC	CASAQGGYEQYF	.	TRBV12-5	TRBJ2-7	.
TGCGCCAGCGGGGCCCCGAGTAGAGTGACCCAGTACTTC	CASGAPSRVTQYF	.	TRBV10-2	TRBJ2-5	.
TGTGCCAGCAGCAGATCCGGGACAGGGACCTACGAGCAGTACTTC	CASSRSGTGTYEQYF	TRBD1	TRBV9	TRBJ2-7	.
TGTGCCATCAGTGAGAACAGCGACGGGAATGGCTACACCTTC	CAISENSDGNGYTF	.	TRBV10-3	TRBJ1-2	.
TGTGCCAGCAGCCAAGAGGGACAGCTTAACTATGGCTACACCTTC	CASSQEGQLNYGYTF	TRBD1	TRBV4-2	TRBJ1-2	.
TGCGCCAGCAGCTTGGGATACAACAATGAGCAGTTCTTC	CASSLGYNNEQFF	.	TRBV5-1	TRBJ2-1	.
TGTGCCAGCTTCTCGGCAGCGGGGGGCCAGGGAGAGCAGTTCTTC	CASFSAAGGQGEQFF	TRBD2	TRBV6-5	TRBJ2-1	.